The source of this T cell receptor beta chain is a study of post-analysis software for immune sequencing data (dated by TCRdb to the mid-2010s). Some background on the complete study: Relapsing-remitting, secondary progressive and progressive-relapsing multiple sclerosis were recorded as disease courses, and subtype annotation was lacking for some patients. The patient repertoires were set against about 12 previously published healthy control repertoires from donors whose ages ranged from roughly 6 to 26 years. A subset of samples was prepared in parallel using single-end sample barcoding, then pooled and co-amplified after Illumina adapter ligation. Here is what the overall study found, with its caveats: The control group was slightly older than the multiple sclerosis patient group. Significantly lower normalized Chao1 diversity was found in multiple sclerosis patients than in controls, suggesting substantial peripheral T-cell clonal expansion. Roughly 5 TRBV segments, including TRBV5-6, TRBV5-1 and TRBV20-1, were significantly more frequent in patients than controls. Direct clustering with F measure revealed strong co-clustering of samples prepared in the same batch, which led to a batch-effect correction.

In the germline V gene, CDR1 corresponds to SQVTM and CDR2 to ANQGSEA. The CDR3 measures 14 amino acids from cysteine to phenylalanine. Left in the record is the CDR3 DNA by itself, 42 bases read in frame from the first base. After removal of 7 bases from V and 9 bases from J, the junction retains 10 bases not matched to a gene. Comment on this clonotype: Its cognate antigen has yet to be identified. No quality values exist for individual bases; no much larger clone is one base distant.

The method was PCR. The data were produced on an Illumina HiSeq 2500. To reduce PCR and sequencing biases, unique molecular identifiers were incorporated into the TCR beta cDNA libraries. Approximately 500,000 cDNA molecules were obtained for every 1 to 10 million input T cells, so each molecule roughly corresponded to one T cell. The patient libraries were prepared and sequenced with the same protocol used for the earlier healthy control dataset. Within a given batch, samples were prepared together, multiplexed and sequenced on the same HiSeq lane. The published analysis was carried out like this. MIGEC handled the raw barcoded reads, throwing out single-read molecular identifier groups before consensus assembly and CDR3 extraction. VDJtools was used for post-analysis of the clonotype tables, with diversity normalized by down-sampling every dataset to the smallest sample size. Repertoire overlap clustering matched CDR3 amino acid but not nucleotide sequences to correct batch-related cross-sample contamination. Through fastp at Q25 and MiXCR, TCRdb rebuilt clones from the public reads, retaining in-frame beta chains. Records with the same CDR3 protein are collapsed into one entry carrying the most frequent genes and DNA. These V and J calls rely on TCRdb rather than the paper's analysis. This sample has hundreds of thousands of distinct CDR3 sequences in its table, and under 70% of those were observed once. The top ten constitute approximately 4.2% of the sample.

To demonstrate the VDJtools post-analysis software, TCR beta repertoires were profiled from the peripheral blood of about 13 young patients with multiple sclerosis. Multiple sclerosis patients were children and adolescents aged about 6 to 17 years. The receptor comes from a girl aged 5 to 17 with multiple sclerosis. This receptor chain uses TRBV29-1 and TRBJ2-1; TRBD2 lines up with 12 middle nucleotides. Material for sequencing was blood. The CDR3 in this case is CSGTGLAGNIEQFF. In nucleotides, the sequence is TGCAGCGGGACAGGACTAGCGGGAAACATTGAGCAGTTCTTC.